These T cell receptor beta chains were read from a single sample in a study of control samples from healthy donors and cancer patients. TCRdb's table, derived via immunoSEQ multiplex PCR, lists solely in-frame clones and lacks some. The sample yields 80,000 to 100,000 clones, 88% seen once. Source material: blood. All receptors come from a man aged 30 to 45 in good health. Each CDR3 is given with its conserved first and last residue. Clone size is not always given. Where it is, it says once, few, many or a class for expanded clones.

V	size	J	CDR3
TRBV19	NA	TRBJ2-2	CASSPGRVGTGELFF
TRBV7-9	NA	TRBJ2-3	CASSQAARTQYF
TRBV30	NA	TRBJ2-1	CAWSISGSQGYEQFF
TRBV27	few	TRBJ2-7	CASSFVYGYEQYF
TRBV30	once	TRBJ1-1	CAWTDLYTEAFF
TRBV24-1	NA	TRBJ2-3	CATSDLEESGTDTQYF
TRBV6-5	NA	TRBJ2-6	CASSSIVDSGANVLTF
TRBV7-3	NA	TRBJ2-3	CASSLTLAGGTDTQYF
TRBV11-2	NA	TRBJ2-3	CASSLMGLAALQYF
TRBV7-2	NA	TRBJ1-6	CASSLVNSPLHF
TRBV7-2	once	TRBJ2-7	CASSLMGEHEQYF
TRBV25-1	NA	TRBJ2-1	CASSEYRVSYNEQFF
TRBV7-3	NA	TRBJ1-2	CASTPKGQPYGYTF
TRBV6-6	NA	TRBJ1-6	CASSYNGGGANSPLHF
TRBV10-1	NA	TRBJ2-1	CASSVSVRDEQFF
TRBV7-9	NA	TRBJ2-7	CASGEYGSEQYF
TRBV11-2	NA	TRBJ1-1	CASSLVENTEAFF
TRBV20-1	NA	TRBJ2-1	CSASLASGSSNEQFF
TRBV6-5	once	TRBJ1-3	CASSWGKGYSGNTIYF
TRBV4-1	NA	TRBJ2-1	CASSPISGNEQFF
TRBV12-3/TRBV12-4	NA	TRBJ1-1	CASAQGLDTEAFF
TRBV20-1	NA	TRBJ2-5	CSATGRETQYF
TRBV6-5	NA	TRBJ1-3	CASKSGSSGNTIYF
TRBV9	NA	TRBJ2-5	CASSVTWDAKETQYF
TRBV5-1	NA	TRBJ2-5	CASSLVAGKETQYF
TRBV10-3	NA	TRBJ2-1	CAISALAGAEEQFF
TRBV19	NA	TRBJ2-1	CASSGTRVVFSSYNEQFF
TRBV9	NA	TRBJ2-5	CASSVSPTEQETQYF
TRBV7-2	few	TRBJ2-7	CASSLGPAASSYEQYF
TRBV19	NA	TRBJ1-5	CATPGPRKDRNFSNQPQHF
TRBV30	NA	TRBJ2-1	CAWGLLNEQFF
TRBV19	NA	TRBJ2-2	CASSSGGVIGELFF
TRBV12-3/TRBV12-4	few	TRBJ2-3	CASSLAINTQYF
TRBV19	NA	TRBJ2-6	CASSVSGANVLTF
TRBV7-9	NA	TRBJ2-7	CASSTLPTGYEQYF
TRBV27	NA	TRBJ2-1	CASSFLQGANEQFF
TRBV11-2	once	TRBJ2-1	CASSFVYEQFF
TRBV24-1	NA	TRBJ2-5	CATSDGTKVQETQYF
TRBV7-9	NA	TRBJ1-1	CASSLAQGWAEAFF
TRBV27	NA	TRBJ1-6	CASRADSYNSPLHF
TRBV28	NA	TRBJ2-1	CASNLRVDRGLGDNEQFF
TRBV20-1	NA	TRBJ1-2	CSASWGYGYTF
TRBV9	few	TRBJ2-3	CASSLGLAGYTDTQYF
TRBV25-1	NA	TRBJ2-3	CASLKPSTDTQYF
TRBV11-2	NA	TRBJ2-3	CASSATDTQYF
TRBV15	NA	TRBJ1-6	CATSRAHSPLHF
TRBV25-1	NA	TRBJ1-2	CASSETGDGALVGYTF
TRBV28	NA	TRBJ2-7	CASSPLGAYEQYF
TRBV5-4	NA	TRBJ1-1	CASSLGFEAFF
TRBV18	NA	TRBJ2-2	CASSPTINTGELFF
TRBV2	NA	TRBJ2-2	CASSETSGRAGELFF
TRBV2	NA	TRBJ1-2	CASAFGVGDGYTF
TRBV27	NA	TRBJ1-4	CASSLYRDRESNEKLFF
TRBV30	NA	TRBJ1-1	CAWAVLTGNTEAFF
TRBV5-4	NA	TRBJ2-1	CASSLGWDGRVSYNEQFF
TRBV27	NA	TRBJ2-7	CASSPGTGGVYEQYF
TRBV18	NA	TRBJ1-4	CASSPFQTGEGVEKLFF